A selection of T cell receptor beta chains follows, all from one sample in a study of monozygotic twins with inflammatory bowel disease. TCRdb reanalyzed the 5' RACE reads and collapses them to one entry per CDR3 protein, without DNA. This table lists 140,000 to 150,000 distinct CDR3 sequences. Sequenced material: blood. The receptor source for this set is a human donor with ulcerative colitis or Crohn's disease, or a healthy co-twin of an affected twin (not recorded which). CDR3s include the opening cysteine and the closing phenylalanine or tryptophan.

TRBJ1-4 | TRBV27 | CASSIIGTTEKLFF
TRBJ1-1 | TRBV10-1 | CASSVGGLNTEAFF
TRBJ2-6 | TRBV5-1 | CASSLGVSSGANVLTF
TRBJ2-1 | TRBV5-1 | CASRLGTSGSSYNEQFF
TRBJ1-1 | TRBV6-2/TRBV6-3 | CASSYNRLGKGRKNTEAFF
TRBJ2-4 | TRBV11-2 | CASSSSTGLAKNIQYF
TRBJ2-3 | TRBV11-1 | CASSLSGAYQNTQYF
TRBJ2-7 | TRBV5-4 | CASSLAGGLTYEQYF
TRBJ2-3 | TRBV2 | CASHSRYTDTQYF
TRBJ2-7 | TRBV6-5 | CASSYARKATTAPNYEQYF
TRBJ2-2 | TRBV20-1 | CSASDRGWNTGELFF
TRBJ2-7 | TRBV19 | CASRDSPSYEQYF
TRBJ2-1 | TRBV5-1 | CASRLAGGREQFF
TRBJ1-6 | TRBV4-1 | CASSQDQQGNSPLHF
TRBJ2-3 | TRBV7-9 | CASSPRLLTDTQYF
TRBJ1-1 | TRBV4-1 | CASSQARTGGMNTEAFF
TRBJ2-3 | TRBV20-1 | CSARPGTSGRDTQYF
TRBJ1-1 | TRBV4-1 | CASSQEGRDTEAFF